This T cell receptor (beta chain) was retrieved from a study of T cell responses to AZD1222 COVID-19 vaccine. The assay was immunoSEQ multiplex PCR, and TCRdb's table has in-frame clones only and misses some. The sample carries about 120,000 clones, 86% recorded once. Germline assignment: CDR1 MDHEN and CDR2 SYDVKM. Trimming left V 4 bases short and J 1 base short, with 13 bases between. The CDR3 runs to 15 residues. The sequence was obtained from an adult who received the AZD1222 COVID-19 vaccine. This chain connects TRBV28 to TRBJ1-2; a weak D match, TRBD1 (5 bases). The sequencing used peripheral blood, collected 28 days after the second AZD1222 dose. The CDR3 coding sequence is TGTGCCAGCAGTTCACCGGCAGGGAGTAACTATGGCTACACCTTC. Its translation: CASSSPAGSNYGYTF.